Below, 4 T cell receptor beta chains from the same sample are listed, as sequenced in a study of T cells expressing NK-cell markers. Using the 5' RACE reads, TCRdb records one entry per CDR3 protein without DNA. The sample table sets out 550,000 to 600,000 distinct CDR3 sequences. Input material: blood T cells: a sorted CD56 or NKG2C T cell subset, CD4+ or CD8+ T cells, or bulk PBMC T cells (not recorded which). The origin of the receptors is a man between 18 and 29 years old in good health.

The J gene is TRBJ1-2, the V gene TRBV29-1; TCRdb picks TRBD1, but there is no DNA to check that call. The CDR3 loop spans 13 amino acids. Germline V gene data show CDR1 as SQVTM and CDR2 as ANQGSEA. CDR3 sequence reads: CSVKRQGNNGYTF.

The chain links TRBV11-1 to TRBJ1-1. CDR3 length: 12 residues. Germline lookup yields CDR1 SGHAT and CDR2 FQDESV (reference sequence). CDR3 protein: CASSPPLGEAFF.

The CDR3 spells CATKDPISGANVLTF. The rearrangement joins TRBV24-1 to TRBJ2-6. This CDR3 is 15 amino acids long. CDR1 KGHDR and CDR2 SFDVKD come from the germline V gene.

The chain carries TRBV25-1 and TRBJ2-1. Per germline, CDR1 MGHDK and CDR2 SYGVNS. The CDR3 is made up of 14 amino acids. The CDR3 reads CASSEPEYYNEQFF. The full variable domain, in which reference TRBV25-1 and TRBJ2-1 provide the parts outside the CDR3, is EADIYQTPRYLVIGTGKKITLECSQTMGHDKMYWYQQDPGMELHLIHYSYGVNSTEKGDLSSESTVSRIRTEHFPLTLESARPSHTSQYLCASSEPEYYNEQFFGPGTRLTVL.